This T cell receptor (beta chain) was captured by sequencing in a study of immune evolution from preneoplasia to lung adenocarcinoma. Per the germline V gene, CDR1 is SGHVS and CDR2 is FNYEAQ. CDR3 length: 13 residues. Trimming took off 5 bases at V and 0 bases at J, with 7 bases between the two ends. This clone was detected once. Its antigen is unknown. Overall study results and limits: Top clone share appeared to fall from AAH through AIS, MIA, adenocarcinoma. Later-stage lesions seemingly showed higher T cell density and diversity than normal lung.

TCRdb's copy holds only in-frame clones and misses some; the assay was immunoSEQ multiplex PCR. In the table there are about 7,000 clones, around 73% of which are singletons. Patients had resection in Japan or China between the mid-2010s and the late 2010s. Two lung cancer pathologists independently confirmed each histologic diagnosis. J is TRBJ1-1 and V is TRBV7-6; D may be TRBD1 (5 bases). This TCR derives from a person between 60 and 79 years old with lung adenocarcinoma. The sequenced sample consisted of FFPE adjacent normal lung tissue. This chain's CDR3 is CASSRDLNTEAFF. In DNA form, the CDR3 reads TGTGCCAGCAGCCGGGACCTGAACACTGAAGCTTTCTTT. The full variable domain, with the rest looked up from reference TRBV7-6 and TRBJ1-1, is GAGVSQSPRYKVTKRGQDVALRCDPISGHVSLYWYRQALGQGPEFLTYFNYEAQQDKSGLPNDRFSAERPEGSISTLTIQRTEQRDSAMYRCASSRDLNTEAFFGQGTRLTVV.